The sequence of this T cell receptor beta chain was determined in a study of blood T cell repertoires in COVID-19. Assay: immunoSEQ multiplex PCR; the TCRdb copy retains only in-frame clones and omits some. The sample yields about 140,000 clones, over 65% seen once. This CDR3 is 16 amino acids long. Germline loops: CDR1 MNHEY, CDR2 SVGEGT. V gave up 6 bases and J gave up 3 bases; unmatched junction bases: 9. The sample holds a few counts of this clone. The V call is TRBV6-2 or TRBV6-3, the J call TRBJ1-5, with TRBD1 identical over 9 bases. The TCR originated in an elderly woman with active or convalescent COVID-19. The sample taken for sequencing was peripheral blood. The CDR3 DNA is TGTGCCAGCAGCCCACACGGGACAGGGTCCAATCAGCCCCAGCATTTT. It yields the protein CASSPHGTGSNQPQHF.